The entry below gives a single T cell receptor beta chain sequence along with its context. As yet, its antigen is unknown. TCRdb processed the 5' RACE reads anew with MiXCR; each CDR3 protein has one entry. The repertoire holds hundreds of thousands of distinct CDR3 sequences, with 25% to 35% as singletons. The data belong to a study of identical twins' blood T cells. Study results and caveats: Twins shared about as many clonotypes as their cloneset sizes predicted.

This CDR3 spans 15 amino acids. V gave up 1 base and J gave up 0 bases; unmatched junction bases: 0. CDR1 and CDR2 from the germline V gene are LGHNA and YNFKEQ. Input material: PBMCs. The chain recombines TRBV4-2 with TRBJ2-7; 10 nucleotides align to TRBD2. The TCR sequence derives from a woman aged 18-49 years in good health. CDR3 protein: CASSQASGGSYEQYF. DNA for the CDR3: TGTGCCAGCAGCCAAGCTAGCGGGGGCTCCTACGAGCAGTACTTC.